This T cell receptor beta chain came from a study of T cells expressing NK-cell markers. This CDR3 has 14 residues. Germline loops: CDR1 SGHTA, CDR2 FQGNSA. TCRdb reprocessed the 5' RACE reads, with one entry per CDR3 protein and no DNA. The listing contains roughly 300,000 distinct CDR3 sequences. The TCR originated in a woman aged 18-69 years in good health. J is TRBJ2-5 and V is TRBV7-2; with no DNA, the TCRdb D assignment of TRBD2 cannot be verified. What was sequenced was blood T cells: a sorted CD56 or NKG2C T cell subset, CD4+ or CD8+ T cells, or bulk PBMC T cells (not recorded which). The CDR3 region is CASSLKGGPETQYF.